This entry lists 23 T cell receptor beta chains sequenced from one sample in a study of HIV-infected children after antiretroviral therapy interruption. Regarding treatment: PENTA 11 planned treatment interruption arm or continuous ART arm. RNA-based 3' RACE libraries used unique molecular identifiers. Using its own MiXCR run on the 3' RACE reads, TCRdb lists one record per CDR3 protein. The table shows around 47,000 distinct CDR3 sequences, with 4.3% occurring only once. The sample here was CD45RA+ CD4+ T cells from PBMCs, pooled from several time points, taken from a donor given antiretroviral therapy, either interrupted or continuous. Sample subset: naive CD4+ CD45RA+ CD45RO- T cells. Receptor source: a pool of human donors with HIV.

The rearrangement uses TRBV7-3 and TRBJ2-7; 11 bases are a match to TRBD1. This CDR3 is built from 15 residues. Per germline, CDR1 SGHTA and CDR2 FQGTGA. V shed 5 bases and J 3 bases; nucleotides not matched to a gene: 6. DNA of the CDR3: TGTGCCAGCAGCCCCGGACAGGGGGCATTCTACGAGCAGTACTTC. This gives the protein CASSPGQGAFYEQYF.

This clonotype was detected many times. J is TRBJ2-1 and V is TRBV25-1; D is uncertain. With 10 bases removed from V and 5 bases from J, the gap between germline ends came to 15 bases. The germline CDR1 and CDR2 sequences are MGHDK and SYGVNS. The CDR3 is made up of 13 amino acids. Written as DNA, the CDR3 is TGTGCCATCGAAAACCCTTGGGACAATGAGCAGTTCTTC. Translated: CAIENPWDNEQFF.

This clonotype occurred many times. This chain links TRBV7-6 with TRBJ2-5; TRBD1 might be the D (5 bases). The CDR3 sequence is 14 residues long. Trimming cost V 6 bases and J 3 bases, with 14 bases left between them. Germline lookup yields CDR1 SGHVS and CDR2 FNYEAQ. CDR3 nucleotides: TGTGCCAGCAGTTCCCAGATAGGGGAAGAGACCCAGTACTTC. The encoded protein is CASSSQIGEETQYF.

This clonotype was recorded many times. The chain is built from TRBV12-3 or TRBV12-4 and TRBJ2-7; maybe TRBD2 (5 bases). The CDR3 has 11 residues. V lost 8 bases to trimming and J lost 6 bases, with 11 bases between them. In DNA, the CDR3 is TGTGCCAGCTCCGGAGGTCCCGAGCAGTACTTC. Protein sequence: CASSGGPEQYF.

There are many counts of this clonotype. This chain uses TRBV7-3 with TRBJ2-1; unclear D gene. V shed 2 bases and J shed 4 bases, with 9 bases lying between them. Germline V gives CDR1 SGHTA, CDR2 FQGTGA. The CDR3 length is 14 residues. As DNA, the CDR3 is TGTGCCAGCAGCTTACTCCCCCCTTACAATGAGCAGTTCTTC. It encodes CASSLLPPYNEQFF.

The J gene is TRBJ2-7, the V gene TRBV23-1; D gene unclear. TRBV23-1 is flagged as an ORF with uncertain function. The V and J ends lost 0 bases and 2 bases respectively, with 5 bases between them. The CDR3 runs 13 residues. The CDR3 sequence: CASSQSRAYEQYF. DNA for the CDR3: TGCGCCAGCAGTCAATCCCGGGCCTACGAGCAGTACTTC.

This clonotype was counted at least ten times. The chain employs TRBV6-5 and TRBJ2-2, with 9 bases matching TRBD1. This CDR3 is 14 amino acids long. Trimming cost V 7 bases and J 4 bases; bases outside gene matches: 4. CDR1 is MNHEY, CDR2 SVGAGI, per germline. The CDR3 sequence is CASKGQGGTGELFF. The DNA of the CDR3 is TGTGCCAGCAAGGGACAGGGAGGCACCGGGGAGCTGTTTTTT.

The V gene is TRBV7-2, the J gene TRBJ2-7; possibly TRBD1 for D (6 bases). Germline CDR1 and CDR2: SGHTA and FQGNSA. Trimming stripped 5 bases from V and 2 bases from J, with 13 bases between. The CDR3 covers 14 residues. The DNA for the CDR3 is TGTGCCAGCAGCCCCGGACAGAGTCCCTACGAGCAGTACTTC. It translates to CASSPGQSPYEQYF.

In this sample, this clonotype turned up many times. The J gene is TRBJ1-1, the V gene TRBV5-6, with TRBD1 matching 8 bases. The CDR3 has 14 amino acids. Germline lookup yields CDR1 SGHDT and CDR2 YYEEEE. Trimming cost V 3 bases and J 3 bases; bases outside gene matches: 4. The CDR3 loop reads CASSSDRGDTEAFF. The CDR3 bases are TGTGCCAGCAGCTCAGACAGGGGAGACACTGAAGCTTTCTTT.

The chain carries TRBV12-3 or TRBV12-4 and TRBJ2-1; 7 nucleotides align to TRBD2. The junction had 8 bases not matched to a gene; V was cut back by 10 bases and J by 2 bases. There are 14 residues in the CDR3. As DNA, the CDR3 is TGTGCCACCTTCTCAGCGGGAACCTACAATGAGCAGTTCTTC. This sequence encodes CATFSAGTYNEQFF.

This chain joins TRBV4-1 and TRBJ2-4; D may be TRBD1 or TRBD2 (6 bases each). The CDR3 is 15 amino acids. Trimming removed 0 bases at V and 7 bases at J, with 13 bases between. Germline CDR1 MGHRA, CDR2 YSYEKL. The CDR3 is CASSQEGGSSNIQYF. The DNA for the CDR3 is TGCGCCAGCAGCCAAGAAGGGGGGAGTAGCAACATTCAGTACTTC.

This clonotype was picked up a small number of times. The gene calls are TRBV5-5 and TRBJ2-7, with 10 nucleotides matching TRBD2. With 1 base clipped from V and 5 bases from J, the junction kept 9 bases outside the gene matches. The CDR3 is 16 amino acids. The germline V gene has CDR1 SGHKS and CDR2 YYEKEE (reference sequence). CDR3 coding DNA: TGTGCCAGCAGCTTGTCGCTAGCGGGGGCCGCCGACGAGCAGTACTTC. Translation: CASSLSLAGAADEQYF.

Many counts were recorded for this clonotype. The chain carries TRBV7-6 and TRBJ2-5; maybe TRBD2 (6 bases). V gave up 1 base and J gave up 5 bases, with 14 bases separating them. CDR1 and CDR2 (germline): SGHVS, FNYEAQ. CDR3 size: 15 residues. CDR3 sequence: CASSLGGPGGETQYF. Written as DNA, the CDR3 is TGTGCCAGCAGCTTAGGCGGACCTGGGGGGGAGACCCAGTACTTC.

This clonotype was recorded at least ten times. J is TRBJ2-7 and V is TRBV28; 7 bases map to TRBD2. Germline V gene data show CDR1 as MDHEN and CDR2 as SYDVKM. There are 16 residues in the CDR3. Unmatched junction bases numbered 8, after V lost 3 bases and J lost 0 bases. In DNA, the CDR3 is TGTGCCAGCAGTTTGGGAGGGCGGGGGAGCTCCTACGAGCAGTACTTC. This gives the protein CASSLGGRGSSYEQYF.

Many counts were recorded for this clonotype. The chain couples TRBV11-2 to TRBJ2-5, with a weak D call TRBD2 (6 bases). The V and J ends lost 0 bases and 9 bases respectively, with 11 bases between them. The CDR3 loop spans 13 amino acids. Germline V gives CDR1 SGHAT, CDR2 FQNNGV. The CDR3, as DNA: TGTGCCAGCAGCTTAGACCTAGGAGGGGCCCAGTACTTC. It codes for CASSLDLGGAQYF.

This clonotype appeared many times. The chain employs TRBV10-3 and TRBJ2-2; a weak D match, TRBD1 (5 bases). Trimming took 2 bases from V and 6 from J, leaving 7 bases between them. The CDR3 is 13 residues long. CDR1 is ENHRY and CDR2 is SYGVKD in the germline V gene. The CDR3 bases are TGTGCCATCAGTGAGACAGGTCCCGGGGAGCTGTTTTTT. Translating gives CAISETGPGELFF.

This clonotype was counted a few times. This sequence joins TRBV2 and TRBJ2-7; weak D call: TRBD2 (5 bases). Germline CDR1 reads SNHLY; CDR2 reads FYNNEI. The CDR3 totals 12 residues. V lost 7 bases and J lost 2, with 9 bases in between. CDR3 loop: CASTGNAYEQYF. CDR3 DNA sequence: TGTGCCAGCACGGGAAACGCCTACGAGCAGTACTTC.

Many counts were recorded for this clonotype. The rearrangement uses TRBV20-1 and TRBJ2-3; D might be TRBD2 (6 bases). Germline CDR1 reads DFQATT; CDR2 reads SNEGSKA (reference sequence). This CDR3 contains 13 residues. Trimming removed 4 bases from V and 4 bases from J, with 12 bases in between. CDR3 amino acids: CSAKWRGADTQYF. In DNA form, the CDR3 reads TGCAGTGCTAAGTGGCGGGGCGCAGATACGCAGTATTTT.

This clonotype came up many times. The chain combines TRBV7-2 with TRBJ2-1; D is unresolved. CDR1 is SGHTA and CDR2 is FQGNSA in the germline V gene. The CDR3 contains 16 residues. V was shortened by 1 base and J by 0 bases, with 10 bases between the two germline ends. The CDR3 DNA sequence: TGTGCCAGCAGCTTAGGATCCCAGAGCTCCTACAATGAGCAGTTCTTC. Encoded protein: CASSLGSQSSYNEQFF.

In regard to this clonotype: This could be a read error, since a much larger clone is one nucleotide away. The chain employs TRBV2 and TRBJ2-1; D tentatively fits TRBD1 or TRBD2 (5 bases each). Germline CDR1 and CDR2: SNHLY and FYNNEI. The CDR3 has 15 residues. CDR3 residues: CVSRAGLATYNEQFF. The CDR3 nucleotides are TGTGTCAGCAGGGCCGGGCTAGCCACCTACAATGAGCAGTTCTTC.

This clonotype was observed many times. The chain has TRBV5-1 and TRBJ2-3; D gene ambiguous. Deletions cut 5 bases from V and 2 bases from J, with 9 bases between. CDR1 SGHRS and CDR2 YFSETQ come from the germline V gene. The CDR3 runs to 13 residues. The CDR3 here is CASRQPLTDTQYF. CDR3 in DNA: TGCGCCAGCAGACAGCCCCTCACAGATACGCAGTATTTT.

V usage is TRBV5-1 and J usage is TRBJ2-1; 7 positions agree with TRBD1. CDR3 length equals 13 residues. The ends lost 6 bases at V and 8 bases at J; junction bases unmatched: 8. CDR1 is SGHRS and CDR2 is YFSETQ in the germline V gene. In DNA form, the CDR3 reads TGCGCCAGCATGGATCTACAGGGGTATGAGCAGTTCTTC. This translates into CASMDLQGYEQFF. Together with reference TRBV5-1 and TRBJ2-1, the CDR3 gives the full variable domain: KAGVTQTPRYLIKTRGQQVTLSCSPISGHRSVSWYQQTPGQGLQFLFEYFSETQRNKGNFPGRFSGRQFSNSRSEMNVSTLELGDSALYLCASMDLQGYEQFFGPGTRLTVL.

The sample holds many counts of this clonotype. The chain has TRBV10-3 and TRBJ1-6; no reliable D call. This CDR3 region has 14 residues. CDR1 is ENHRY, CDR2 SYGVKD, per germline. V lost 4 bases and J 5 bases, leaving 9 bases between the germline ends. The CDR3 spells CAISVGRDNSPLHF. The DNA of the CDR3 is TGTGCCATCAGTGTCGGGCGGGATAATTCACCCCTCCACTTT.